This entry describes one T cell receptor beta chain. This entry comes from a study of blood T cell repertoires in COVID-19. Study-level information: The samples span acute and convalescent COVID-19 from the United States, Italy and Spain. PBMCs, B-cell-depleted T cells, or T cells were the source of the cDNA or gDNA that made up the material.

The germline CDR1 and CDR2 sequences are SGHKS and YYEKEE (reference sequence). Trimming removed 2 bases at V and 4 bases at J, with 8 bases between. The CDR3 length is 13 residues. Per the original methods: Counts of nucleated cells, estimated from reference gene primer amplification, were obtained. Clones were sequenced by immunoSEQ multiplex PCR, and TCRdb holds only the in-frame ones, with some missing. V, J and clone size reflect that table, while D and trimming were determined from the DNA. This sample has about 240,000 clones; more than 75% occur once, and the top ten carry approximately 13%. The rearrangement joins TRBV5-5 to TRBJ2-3; D is perhaps TRBD2 (6 bases). Sequenced material: peripheral blood. The source is an older man with acute or convalescent COVID-19. As DNA, the CDR3 is TGTGCCAGCAGCTTCGGGGGAGCAGATACGCAGTATTTT. It translates to CASSFGGADTQYF.